The 29 T cell receptor beta chains given below trace back to one sample, sequenced in a study of vaccination and CD4 T cells after COVID-19. The antigens of these receptors remain unknown. The treatment here: approximately 9-day PBMC culture with coronavirus spike peptide pools or control peptides (ViraFEST assay). Once obtained from cultured CD4+ T cells, the DNA was sequenced using the Oncomine TCR Beta short-read assay. TCRdb analysed the PCR reads with MiXCR anew, one entry per CDR3 protein. This sample has 20,000 to 25,000 distinct CDR3 sequences, with 40% to 60% found just once. The sample was CD4+ T cells from blood, cultured in vitro. These receptors came from a human donor who had recovered from COVID-19.

This clonotype showed up just a few times. The chain recombines TRBV12-5 with TRBJ1-5; maybe TRBD1 (6 bases). The CDR3 runs 16 residues. The germline V gene encodes CDR1 LGHNT and CDR2 FRNRAP. V gave up 7 bases and J gave up 5 bases, with 21 bases separating them. This CDR3 is CASAANRSAGDQPQHF. The CDR3 coding sequence is TGTGCTAGTGCCGCAAACCGGTCCGCAGGGGATCAGCCCCAGCATTTT.

This clonotype was picked up one time. V is TRBV11-2 and J is TRBJ2-3; 7 nucleotides line up with TRBD1. After removal of 7 bases from V and 3 bases from J, the junction contained 16 bases not matched to a gene. Germline loops: CDR1 SGHAT, CDR2 FQNNGV. This CDR3 region has 17 residues. The CDR3 region is CASTLDGWQGVTDTQYF. CDR3 nucleotides: TGTGCCAGCACCCTTGACGGTTGGCAGGGGGTAACAGATACGCAGTATTTT. The variable domain in full, with the rest retrieved from reference TRBV11-2 and TRBJ2-3, is EAGVAQSPRYKIIEKRQSVAFWCNPISGHATLYWYQQILGQGPKLLIQFQNNGVVDDSQLPKDRFSAERLKGVDSTLKIQPAKLEDSAVYLCASTLDGWQGVTDTQYFGPGTRLTVL.

This sequence joins TRBV7-9 and TRBJ1-1; TRBD1 might be the D (5 bases). Germline V gene sequence: CDR1 SEHNR, CDR2 FQNEAQ (reference sequence). The V and J ends lost 6 bases and 4 bases respectively, with 12 bases between them. This CDR3 is built from 13 residues. This CDR3 is CASSLGVGTEAFF. The CDR3, as DNA: TGTGCCAGCAGTCTGGGGGTGGGCACTGAAGCTTTCTTT.

The chain is built from TRBV20-1 and TRBJ2-2; D is possibly TRBD1 or TRBD2 (5 bases each). CDR3 length: 15 amino acids. The germline gives CDR1 DFQATT, CDR2 SNEGSKA (reference sequence). The V end was cut by 3 bases, the J end by 5 bases, with 16 bases between. The CDR3 sequence: CSARSGRERTGELFF. As DNA, the CDR3 is TGCAGTGCTAGGTCGGGCAGGGAGAGGACCGGGGAGCTGTTTTTT.

The V and J genes are TRBV27 and TRBJ2-5; 8 nucleotides agree with TRBD2. The CDR3 totals 16 residues. Trimming took 1 base from V and 4 from J; bases not matched to a gene: 8. Germline values: CDR1 MNHEY, CDR2 SMNVEV (reference sequence). This CDR3 reads CASSLFRTSPGETQYF. As DNA, the CDR3 is TGTGCCAGCAGTTTATTCAGGACTAGCCCTGGAGAGACCCAGTACTTC.

This clonotype has only a few counts. The genes are TRBV5-1 and TRBJ1-5; D uncertain. The germline V gene has CDR1 SGHRS and CDR2 YFSETQ. The CDR3 is 14 amino acids. Trimming took 0 bases from V and 2 from J, leaving 6 bases between them. This CDR3 reads CASSLGYGNQPQHF. The CDR3 DNA follows: TGCGCCAGCAGCTTGGGGTACGGCAATCAGCCCCAGCATTTT.

This clonotype was detected only a few times. The chain employs TRBV6-1 and TRBJ1-3; D unclear. Trimming pared 6 bases from V and 0 bases from J, leaving 6 bases between. Germline V lookup: CDR1 MNHNS, CDR2 SASEGT. This CDR3 spans 13 amino acids. CDR3 sequence: CASRSSSGNTIYF. CDR3 bases: TGTGCCAGCAGGAGCTCCTCTGGAAACACCATATATTTT.

The J gene is TRBJ2-2, the V gene TRBV19; 10 nucleotides line up with TRBD2. Trimming at V came to 3 bases and at J to 7 bases, leaving 11 bases not matched to a gene. Germline CDR1 and CDR2: LNHDA and SQIVND (reference sequence). The CDR3 extends over 17 amino acids. The chain's CDR3 is CASSMGWLAGEVGELFF. The CDR3 region has the DNA TGTGCCAGTAGTATGGGATGGCTAGCGGGAGAGGTCGGGGAGCTGTTTTTT.

The chain carries TRBV15 and TRBJ1-2, with D maybe TRBD1 (5 bases). The CDR3 totals 13 residues. The germline V and J ends were trimmed by 5 bases and 8 bases, with 15 bases remaining between them. Germline V gene lookup returns CDR1 LNHNV and CDR2 YYDKDF (reference sequence). For the CDR3, the DNA is TGTGCCACCAGCCCCGATCGAGGGGACGGCTACACCTTC. Translating it yields CATSPDRGDGYTF.

A few counts support this clonotype. This sequence joins TRBV19 and TRBJ1-5; 9 bases are shared with TRBD1. CDR3 length equals 16 residues. Germline trimming cut 4 bases from V and 2 bases from J; bases unmatched to any gene: 6. Germline V CDR1 and CDR2: LNHDA, SQIVND (reference sequence). The CDR3 DNA is TGTGCCAGTAGTAAGGAGACAGGGGGGGGCAATCAGCCCCAGCATTTT. Translation: CASSKETGGGNQPQHF. The full variable domain, its missing parts supplied by reference TRBV19 and TRBJ1-5, is DGGITQSPKYLFRKEGQNVTLSCEQNLNHDAMYWYRQDPGQGLRLIYYSQIVNDFQKGDIAEGYSVSREKKESFPLTVTSAQKNPTAFYLCASSKETGGGNQPQHFGDGTRLSIL.

The chain combines TRBV29-1 with TRBJ1-2; D unclear. The germline V gene has CDR1 SQVTM and CDR2 ANQGSEA. Trimming took off 0 bases at V and 3 bases at J, with 14 bases between the two ends. The CDR3 is 15 residues long. The CDR3 loop is CSVEDPLTDHYGYTF. The CDR3 bases are TGCAGCGTTGAAGATCCTCTCACCGACCACTATGGCTACACCTTC.

The gene calls are TRBV20-1 and TRBJ1-2, with D possibly TRBD1 on 5 matching bases. CDR1 is DFQATT and CDR2 is SNEGSKA in the germline V gene (reference sequence). The V and J ends lost 0 bases and 4 bases respectively, with 12 bases between them. CDR3 length: 14 amino acids. CDR3 in amino acids: CSARDLRDPYGYTF. The CDR3 region has the DNA TGCAGTGCTAGAGATTTAAGGGACCCCTATGGCTACACCTTC.

This clonotype was observed a handful of times. V usage is TRBV6-5 and J usage is TRBJ1-1, with D possibly being TRBD1 (5 bases). V was trimmed by 4 bases and J by 5 bases, leaving 14 bases between them. CDR1 and CDR2 from the germline V gene are MNHEY and SVGAGI. The CDR3 contains 14 residues. As DNA, the CDR3 is TGTGCCAGCAGTTCCCCTCAATGGGGGACTGAAGCTTTCTTT. Its translation: CASSSPQWGTEAFF.

This clonotype was seen more than once but under ten times. The V call is TRBV7-9, the J call TRBJ1-1; D is possibly TRBD1 (5 bases). CDR3 length equals 15 residues. Germline CDR1 SEHNR, CDR2 FQNEAQ (reference sequence). With 1 base removed from V and 4 bases from J, the gap between germline ends came to 13 bases. DNA for the CDR3: TGTGCCAGCAGCTTAGTATCGGGACCCCCCACTGAAGCTTTCTTT. Its protein product is CASSLVSGPPTEAFF.

The chain recombines TRBV27 with TRBJ2-7; 12 bases agree with TRBD2. CDR1 MNHEY and CDR2 SMNVEV come from the germline V gene (reference sequence). V was pared by 4 bases and J by 2 bases, with 15 bases of the junction left unmatched. The CDR3 is 19 amino acids. CDR3 bases: TGTGCCAGCAGTTCCACGGGACCCCAGCTAGCGGGAGGGACCTACGAGCAGTACTTC. It translates to CASSSTGPQLAGGTYEQYF.

This clonotype was detected only once. J is TRBJ1-6 and V is TRBV7-3, with 10 positions matching TRBD1. This CDR3 spans 14 amino acids. The V and J ends lost 8 bases and 8 bases, in that order; junction bases with no gene match: 6. Germline values: CDR1 SGHTA, CDR2 FQGTGA. CDR3 sequence (DNA): TGTGCCAGCCAGACAGGGGGCAGCGATTCACCCCTCCACTTT. Protein sequence: CASQTGGSDSPLHF.

The chain joins TRBV20-1 to TRBJ1-2; D call uncertain. Germline V lookup: CDR1 DFQATT, CDR2 SNEGSKA (reference sequence). The CDR3 is made up of 17 amino acids. Trimming shortened V by 3 bases and J by 6 bases, and 26 bases separated the two germline ends. This CDR3 reads CSARVLPGKGAGNGYTF. The CDR3 nucleotides are TGCAGTGCTAGGGTTCTTCCAGGAAAGGGAGCGGGGAATGGCTACACCTTC.

This chain links TRBV6-1 with TRBJ2-7; possibly TRBD2 for D (5 bases). V was clipped by 6 bases and J by 3 bases, with 12 bases between them. Germline lookup yields CDR1 MNHNS and CDR2 SASEGT. The CDR3 runs 13 residues. The CDR3 DNA reads TGTGCCAGCAGGATGACTACTGGCTACGAGCAGTACTTC. Residues: CASRMTTGYEQYF.

The chain couples TRBV6-2 or TRBV6-3 to TRBJ2-7; D unresolved. Deletions cut 6 bases from V and 4 bases from J, with 10 bases between. The CDR3 length is 12 residues. From germline, CDR1 is MNHEY and CDR2 SVGEGT. The CDR3 sequence is CASRTYVYEQYF. CDR3 nucleotide sequence: TGTGCCAGCAGGACGTACGTATACGAGCAGTACTTC.

In its sample, this clonotype ranks as medium-sized. The chain uses TRBV20-1 and TRBJ1-2, with TRBD1 as a possible D gene (5 bases). V was clipped by 0 bases and J by 0 bases, with 20 bases between them. The CDR3 extends over 18 amino acids. The germline CDR1 and CDR2 sequences are DFQATT and SNEGSKA (reference sequence). The CDR3 DNA reads as TGCAGTGCTAGAGAAGGGGAGCACAAAACCTCGACTAACTATGGCTACACCTTC. Protein: CSAREGEHKTSTNYGYTF.

The chain joins TRBV4-1 to TRBJ1-5; D is perhaps TRBD1 (5 bases). The germline gives CDR1 MGHRA, CDR2 YSYEKL. The CDR3 runs 16 residues. The V end was cut by 1 base, the J end by 7 bases, with 17 bases between. CDR3 in DNA: TGCGCCAGCAGCCAAGTGGGCAGGGCGCGAGGACAGCCCCAGCATTTT. Translation gives CASSQVGRARGQPQHF.

The sample holds a few counts of this clonotype. The CDR3 bases are TGCGCCAGCAGCTATGGGACAGAACAAGAGACCCAGTACTTC. It yields the protein CASSYGTEQETQYF. The rearrangement uses TRBV5-1 and TRBJ2-5, with 7 nucleotides matching TRBD1. Trimming removed 3 bases from V and 2 bases from J; junction bases left unmatched: 4. Per the germline V gene, CDR1 is SGHRS and CDR2 is YFSETQ. The CDR3 sequence is 14 residues long. Filled out from reference TRBV5-1 and TRBJ2-5, the complete variable domain reads KAGVTQTPRYLIKTRGQQVTLSCSPISGHRSVSWYQQTPGQGLQFLFEYFSETQRNKGNFPGRFSGRQFSNSRSEMNVSTLELGDSALYLCASSYGTEQETQYFGPGTRLLVL.

This clonotype is a singleton in its sample. V usage is TRBV9 and J usage is TRBJ1-5; D might be TRBD1 (5 bases). V was shortened by 4 bases and J by 5 bases, with 16 bases between the two germline ends. Germline V gene sequence: CDR1 SGDLS, CDR2 YYNGEE. The CDR3 runs to 15 residues. This CDR3 is CASSPQLGEHQPQHF. In nucleotides, the CDR3 is TGTGCCAGCAGCCCCCAATTGGGGGAACATCAGCCCCAGCATTTT.

Only a few counts were recorded for this clonotype. V gene TRBV11-2 combines with J gene TRBJ1-1, with unresolved D. The V and J ends lost 4 bases and 5 bases respectively, with 14 bases between them. The germline V gene encodes CDR1 SGHAT and CDR2 FQNNGV. This CDR3 region has 14 residues. The CDR3 loop is CASSSGGRHTEAFF. As DNA, the CDR3 is TGTGCCAGCAGCTCGGGAGGGCGGCATACTGAAGCTTTCTTT.

The gene calls are TRBV6-1 and TRBJ1-4; possibly TRBD1 for D (6 bases). V gave up 0 bases and J gave up 5 bases, with 10 bases separating them. This CDR3 has 15 residues. CDR1 and CDR2 (germline): MNHNS, SASEGT. CDR3 sequence (DNA): TGTGCCAGCAGTGAAGCAGGGAGGGGGAATGAAAAACTGTTTTTT. This sequence encodes CASSEAGRGNEKLFF.

V usage is TRBV6-1 and J usage is TRBJ1-1, with 11 positions matching TRBD1. Germline lookup yields CDR1 MNHNS and CDR2 SASEGT. V trimming: 7 bases; J trimming: 3 bases; junction bases outside the gene matches: 7. The CDR3 is 15 residues long. The CDR3 region is CASNGQGAQDTEAFF. The CDR3, as DNA: TGTGCCAGCAACGGACAGGGGGCGCAGGACACTGAAGCTTTCTTT.

The CDR3 sequence is CASSAPGLNTEAFF. CDR3 sequence (DNA): TGTGCCAGCAGCGCCCCTGGACTGAACACTGAAGCTTTCTTT. This chain joins TRBV7-9 and TRBJ1-1; D is unresolved. Germline lookup yields CDR1 SEHNR and CDR2 FQNEAQ (reference sequence). V was trimmed by 5 bases and J by 0 bases, leaving 10 bases between them. The CDR3 is made up of 14 amino acids.

This clonotype showed up just once. V and J are TRBV5-1 and TRBJ2-2, with 11 positions matching TRBD1. The CDR3 is 16 amino acids. V trimming: 4 bases; J trimming: 4 bases; junction bases outside the gene matches: 6. Germline V gene data show CDR1 as SGHRS and CDR2 as YFSETQ. This chain's CDR3 is CASSDPGTGGTGELFF. The CDR3 DNA sequence: TGCGCCAGCAGCGACCCCGGGACAGGGGGCACCGGGGAGCTGTTTTTT.

In its sample, this clonotype was seen a few times. This chain connects TRBV6-5 to TRBJ1-1; D gene uncertain. The V gene lost 0 bases and the J gene lost 1 base, with 18 bases spanning the gap. The CDR3 has 18 amino acids. Germline loops: CDR1 MNHEY, CDR2 SVGAGI. As DNA, the CDR3 is TGTGCCAGCAGTTACTCGAGTTGGGTGCCGGGTTCGAACACTGAAGCTTTCTTT. It codes for CASSYSSWVPGSNTEAFF.